Detailed here is one T cell receptor (beta chain). No antigen is known for it. As it was prepared, the TCRbeta library received unique molecular identifiers. Via MiXCR, TCRdb re-called the PCR reads, giving one row per CDR3 protein. Of just over 950,000 distinct CDR3 sequences in the sample, roughly 29% were seen once. This record comes from a study of T-cell reconstitution after alpha-beta-depleted transplantation in children. Overall study findings and caveats: A year post-transplant, T-cell counts and diversity derived mostly from newly produced T cells. The high TCRbeta diversity at day 60 in some patients came from surviving recipient T cells and thymic progenitors. As was reported, about two months after transplant, alpha-beta T cells came from several hundred expanded graft clones.

Germline V gene sequence: CDR1 MNHNS, CDR2 SASEGT. The CDR3 is 18 amino acids. Losses at the gene ends were 6 bases for V and 3 bases for J; bases not matched to a gene: 11. The rearrangement links TRBV6-1 to TRBJ2-5; 15 positions match TRBD2. Sequenced here: PBMCs, mostly from graft donor cells, sampled 360 days after TCRalphabeta/CD19-depleted stem cell transplant. This TCR came from a boy in the first two years of life who had a stem cell transplant for SCID, so the T cells may come from the graft donor. The CDR3: CASSRLPGLAGGKETQYF. The CDR3 nucleotides read TGTGCCAGCAGCAGACTCCCGGGACTAGCGGGGGGCAAAGAGACCCAGTACTTC.